Below, 11 T cell receptor beta chains from the same sample are listed, as sequenced in a study of CD8 T cells in ankylosing spondylitis. Study observations and caveats: Within ankylosing spondylitis blood, a TCR beta motif made up of roughly eight highly homologous variants appeared to be characteristic.

For these TCRs, the target antigens are not known. One entry per CDR3 protein, called by TCRdb with MiXCR from the 5' RACE reads. The data show fewer than 550,000 distinct CDR3 sequences, 5.3% seen once. The material sequenced was blood, either unsorted or a sorted T cell fraction (not recorded which). The receptors stem from a male donor with ankylosing spondylitis.

At least ten counts were recorded for this clonotype. The genes are TRBV18 and TRBJ1-4; no clear D gene. CDR3 size: 16 residues. Germline-derived CDR1 and CDR2 are KGHSH and LQKENI. The V gene lost 8 bases and the J gene lost 0 bases, with 16 bases spanning the gap. As DNA, the CDR3 is TGTGCCAGCACTGAACGACTCGGTGCAACTAATGAAAAACTGTTTTTT. Amino acid sequence: CASTERLGATNEKLFF.

This clonotype was seen many times. This chain joins TRBV7-2 and TRBJ2-3; unclear D gene. The V end lost 4 bases, the J end lost 2 bases, and 4 bases lay between the germline ends. Germline V gene sequence: CDR1 SGHTA, CDR2 FQGNSA. CDR3 size: 12 residues. The CDR3 spells CASSSITDTQYF. DNA of the CDR3: TGTGCCAGCAGCTCAATCACAGATACGCAGTATTTT.

This clonotype was counted at least ten times. V gene TRBV20-1 combines with J gene TRBJ2-1, with TRBD1 matching 9 bases. The CDR3 extends over 15 amino acids. The germline V gene has CDR1 DFQATT and CDR2 SNEGSKA (reference sequence). V lost 3 bases and J lost 0; bases outside the gene matches: 3. This chain's CDR3 is CSARPGQGSYNEQFF. As DNA, the CDR3 is TGCAGTGCTAGGCCGGGACAGGGCTCCTACAATGAGCAGTTCTTC.

This clonotype showed up many times. One end of the junction fails to match germline, which may point to a read error. The chain links TRBV20-1 to TRBJ2-1; 9 nucleotides agree with TRBD2. Germline CDR1 reads DFQATT; CDR2 reads SNEGSKA (reference sequence). The CDR3 extends over 15 amino acids. CDR3 bases: TGTGCGGGGGCTAGCGGGAACCCCTCCTACAATGAGCAGTTCTTC. Protein sequence: CAGASGNPSYNEQFF.

There are many counts of this clonotype. The rearrangement joins TRBV5-1 to TRBJ2-1, with 7 bases identical to TRBD2. V was pared by 4 bases and J by 4 bases, with 8 bases of the junction left unmatched. The CDR3 spans 15 residues. Germline CDR1 SGHRS, CDR2 YFSETQ. CDR3 sequence: CASSGPGGYYNEQFF. The CDR3, as DNA: TGCGCCAGCAGCGGACCGGGAGGCTATTACAATGAGCAGTTCTTC.

The table lists this clonotype with many counts. The chain has TRBV20-1 and TRBJ1-1, with D possibly TRBD1 on 6 matching bases. The germline V gene encodes CDR1 DFQATT and CDR2 SNEGSKA (reference sequence). CDR3 length: 14 amino acids. V dropped 6 bases and J dropped 1 base, with 15 bases sitting between them. The CDR3 sequence: CSATAGQPNTEAFF. DNA for the CDR3: TGCAGTGCAACAGCGGGACAACCGAACACTGAAGCTTTCTTT.

This clonotype was counted many times. The genes are TRBV20-1 and TRBJ1-2, with D uncertain. The germline V gene encodes CDR1 DFQATT and CDR2 SNEGSKA (reference sequence). The CDR3 runs to 11 residues. V dropped 2 bases and J dropped 6 bases, with 7 bases sitting between them. CDR3 DNA sequence: TGCAGTGCTAGATTCGGGGATGGCTACACCTTC. Its translation is CSARFGDGYTF.

The chain joins TRBV4-2 to TRBJ2-7; 13 bases align to TRBD2. The CDR3 runs to 16 residues. V lost 4 bases and J lost 0; bases outside the gene matches: 3. Germline loops: CDR1 LGHNA, CDR2 YNFKEQ. The chain's CDR3 is CASSPRTSGSSYEQYF. CDR3 nucleotide sequence: TGTGCCAGCAGCCCCAGGACTAGCGGGAGCTCCTACGAGCAGTACTTC.

This clonotype was picked up a small number of times. V and J are TRBV10-3 and TRBJ2-6; perhaps TRBD1 as D (6 bases). V was clipped by 6 bases and J by 6 bases, with 15 bases between them. This CDR3 is built from 15 residues. In germline, CDR1 is ENHRY, CDR2 SYGVKD. CDR3 nucleotide sequence: TGTGCCATCAGCACACAGGGACGGTCGGCCAACGTCCTGACTTTC. It translates to CAISTQGRSANVLTF.

The sample holds many counts of this clonotype. The chain carries TRBV29-1 and TRBJ2-3; D may match TRBD1 or TRBD2 (6 bases each). V was cut by 2 bases and J by 5 bases, with 11 bases left in between. Germline V lookup: CDR1 SQVTM, CDR2 ANQGSEA. The CDR3 sequence is 13 residues long. The CDR3 protein is CSVEQGREDTQYF. As DNA, the CDR3 is TGCAGCGTTGAACAGGGGCGGGAAGATACGCAGTATTTT.

This clonotype was counted many times. The CDR3 nucleotides are TGCAGCGTTGTCCAGGGAACGAACACTGAAGCTTTCTTT. Its protein product is CSVVQGTNTEAFF. The J gene is TRBJ1-1, the V gene TRBV29-1, with D possibly being TRBD1 (5 bases). The CDR3 has 13 amino acids. CDR1 and CDR2 (germline): SQVTM, ANQGSEA. Between the trimmed V and J ends, which lost 4 bases and 1 base, there was a span of 10 bases.